Detailed here is one TCR beta chain. These data are taken from a study of blood T cell repertoires in COVID-19. Study in general: Whether acute or convalescent, the COVID-19 samples came from the United States, Italy and Spain. From T cells, B-cell-depleted T cells, or PBMCs came the material, which was cDNA or gDNA.

Methods used by the authors: Amplified reference gene primers provided the basis for estimating nucleated cell counts. Produced via immunoSEQ multiplex PCR; TCRdb's table is partial and in-frame only. V and J calls and clone size follow that table, whereas D and trimming were derived from the DNA. The sample lists 150,000 to 200,000 clones, 70% to 85% occurring once. V was clipped by 3 bases and J by 4 bases; unmatched bases: 6. The CDR3 runs 14 residues. Germline loops: CDR1 SGHNT, CDR2 YYREEE (reference sequence). The source of this sequence is a woman under 40 with acute or convalescent COVID-19. This chain connects TRBV5-4 to TRBJ1-2; TRBD1 agrees at 7 bases. Sequenced input: peripheral blood. CDR3 sequence (DNA): TGTGCCAGCAGCTCGAAGGGACAGAGCTATGGCTACACCTTC. Translation: CASSSKGQSYGYTF.